The clone carrying this TCR beta chain was seen only a few times. Time point in this sample: blood at routine non-recurrence follow-up after resection. The germline CDR1 and CDR2 sequences are LNHDA and SQIVND (reference sequence). CDR3 size: 14 residues. Between the trimmed V and J ends, which lost 6 bases and 1 base, there was a span of 12 bases. This record belongs to a study of spatial heterogeneity in lung cancer. Study summary: Sequencing of follow-up PBMC samples took place when they were available, at a median of approximately 26 months after resection. Within raw reads, each unique TCR and UMI combination appeared on average more than ten times.

A single record per CDR3 protein comes from TCRdb applying MiXCR to the 5' RACE reads. The sample consists of fewer than 100,000 distinct CDR3 sequences, approximately 20% of them appearing once. Material: PBMCs, obtained at follow-up. The TCR sequence derives from a male donor with early-stage non-small cell lung cancer. The chain employs TRBV19 and TRBJ1-1; tentative D call: TRBD1 (5 bases). The CDR3 reads CASRGAEWNTEAFF. Written as DNA, the CDR3 is TGTGCCAGTAGAGGGGCTGAGTGGAACACTGAAGCTTTCTTT.